This T cell receptor (beta chain) was obtained from a study of T cells after yellow fever vaccination. Whole-study context: Fractions of limited cellularity were prepared by means of SMART-Seq v4 Ultra Low Input.

This clonotype appeared many times. The antigen remains unidentified. TCR cDNA was made by 5'RACE template switching, adding a universal primer site and UMIs. TCRdb passed the 5' RACE reads through MiXCR, listing each CDR3 protein once. The sample comprises about 370,000 distinct CDR3 sequences, more than 9% of which are singletons, and less than 20% rests with the top ten. Notes on the study in general: Reappearance after the booster was observed for most primary-vaccination clones (around 96% CD4, roughly 88% CD8). The secondary response peaked faster, at day 5 versus 15, but was weaker.

Trimming left V 0 bases short and J 7 bases short, with 6 bases between. Per the germline V gene, CDR1 is LGHNA and CDR2 is YSLEER. This CDR3 contains 12 residues. This material consisted of PBMCs, taken on the day of the first yellow fever vaccination. This sequence originates from a man aged 18 to 29 who received the YFV17D yellow fever vaccine. V and J are TRBV4-3 and TRBJ2-5, with unresolved D. CDR3: CASSQDLGTQYF. CDR3 bases: TGCGCCAGCAGCCAAGATTTGGGGACCCAGTACTTC.